The 9 T cell receptor beta chains listed next were all sequenced from one sample in a study of cytomegalovirus exposure and HLA in healthy donors. PCR involved 60 Vbeta and 13 Jbeta primers. Profiling relied on immunoSEQ multiplex PCR, and the TCRdb table lists in-frame clones only, not all of them. The sample records under 200,000 clones, about four fifths being singletons. Sequencing was performed on PBMCs. Receptors originate from a boy under 18 in good health and CMV-seronegative.

V is TRBV7-2 and J is TRBJ1-2; TRBD1 aligns across 8 bases. J gave up 2 bases and V 1 base, and 15 bases lay outside the gene matches. This CDR3 has 19 amino acids. CDR1 and CDR2 from the germline V gene are SGHTA and FQGNSA. The CDR3 nucleotides read TGTGCCAGCAGCTTAGAATTTGGAGCAGGGGGCTCCTGGAACTATGGCTACACCTTC. Translated, it gives CASSLEFGAGGSWNYGYTF.

The chain has TRBV10-3 and TRBJ2-5; tentative D call: TRBD1 (6 bases). The germline V gene encodes CDR1 ENHRY and CDR2 SYGVKD. This CDR3 is 15 amino acids long. Trimming cost V 2 bases and J 0 bases, with 10 bases left between them. CDR3 in DNA: TGTGCCATCAGTGAGAGGGGGACCTACCAAGAGACCCAGTACTTC. It yields the protein CAISERGTYQETQYF.

The sample holds one count of this clone. V gene TRBV10-1 combines with J gene TRBJ2-3; 12 nucleotides align to TRBD2. Germline lookup yields CDR1 WNHNN and CDR2 SYGVQD (reference sequence). V shed 3 bases and J 8 bases; nucleotides not matched to a gene: 3. CDR3 length: 14 residues. CDR3 DNA: TGCGCCAGCAGTGATTCGACTAGCGGGGGTACGCAGTATTTT. Residues: CASSDSTSGGTQYF.

The genes are TRBV7-6 and TRBJ2-3; D not resolved. There are 12 residues in the CDR3. Trimming took off 1 base at V and 10 bases at J, with 9 bases between the two ends. The germline CDR1 and CDR2 sequences are SGHVS and FNYEAQ. In DNA, the CDR3 is TGTGCCAGCAGCTTAGGAGTAAACGCGCAGTATTTT. Its translation: CASSLGVNAQYF.

The chain employs TRBV7-9 and TRBJ2-7; TRBD2 agrees at 9 bases. The V and J ends lost 5 bases and 2 bases, in that order; junction bases with no gene match: 7. In germline, CDR1 is SEHNR, CDR2 FQNEAQ (reference sequence). The CDR3 has 15 residues. The CDR3 DNA reads TGTGCCAGCAGCCGGGGACTAGCAGAAGCCTACGAGCAGTACTTC. It encodes CASSRGLAEAYEQYF. The full variable domain, with the rest looked up from reference TRBV7-9 and TRBJ2-7, is DTGVSQNPRHKITKRGQNVTFRCDPISEHNRLYWYRQTLGQGPEFLTYFQNEAQLEKSRLLSDRFSAERPKGSFSTLEIQRTEQGDSAMYLCASSRGLAEAYEQYFGPGTRLTVT.

The CDR3 region is CASSQAWGGQETQYF. The CDR3 region has the DNA TGCGCCAGCAGCCAAGCCTGGGGGGGCCAAGAGACCCAGTACTTC. The chain couples TRBV4-1 to TRBJ2-5, with 7 nucleotides matching TRBD2. The V gene end was trimmed by 1 base and the J gene end by 1 base; junction bases not matched to a gene: 3. Germline assignment: CDR1 MGHRA and CDR2 YSYEKL. The CDR3 length is 15 residues.

This chain links TRBV21-1 with TRBJ1-5; the table's D call, TRBD1, has no DNA check behind it. TRBV21-1 is a known pseudogene. The CDR3 loop spans 11 amino acids. In DNA, the CDR3 is TGTGCCAGCAGCTCCCAGGGGCCCCAGCATTTT. This translates into CASSSQGPQHF.

The chain uses TRBV18 and TRBJ2-6; 8 bases are a match to TRBD1. The CDR3 totals 15 residues. V was pared by 3 bases and J by 9 bases, with 7 bases of the junction left unmatched. Germline V gene lookup returns CDR1 KGHSH and CDR2 LQKENI. DNA for the CDR3: TGTGCCAGCTCACCCCAAAGGACAGGGAACAACGTCCTGACTTTC. Amino acid sequence: CASSPQRTGNNVLTF.

The V gene is TRBV11-3, the J gene TRBJ1-2, with TRBD1 as a possible D gene (6 bases). The CDR3 spans 15 residues. V dropped 2 bases and J dropped 5 bases, with 15 bases sitting between them. Germline CDR1 and CDR2: SGHNT and YENEEA. CDR3 residues: CASSLNGQTNYGYTF. For the CDR3, the DNA is TGTGCCAGCAGCTTAAATGGACAGACGAATTATGGCTACACCTTC.